These T cell receptor beta chains were read from a single sample in a study of CD8 T cells in Susac syndrome. TCRdb passed the immunoSEQ multiplex PCR reads through MiXCR, listing each CDR3 protein once. Of more than 65,000 distinct CDR3 sequences listed, 95% are singletons. Sequencing used CD8+ T cells from PBMCs. The source of these receptors is a human donor with Susac syndrome. Each CDR3 is given with its conserved first and last residue. Each record gives: V gene, D gene, clone size, J gene, CDR3 protein, CDR3 DNA. A D gene is named only where the DNA matches it firmly. Some rows have no size entry. The others give once, few or many, or a class for an expanded clone.

V gene: TRBV29-1
D gene: NA
clone size: once
J gene: TRBJ2-7
CDR3 protein: CSVENWSEQYF
CDR3 DNA: TGCAGCGTTGAAAACTGGAGCGAGCAGTACTTC

V gene: TRBV29-1
D gene: TRBD2
clone size: NA
J gene: TRBJ2-1
CDR3 protein: CSVGAGTKKGNEQFF
CDR3 DNA: TGCAGCGTTGGCGCCGGGACTAAAAAAGGGAATGAGCAGTTCTTC

V gene: TRBV27
D gene: NA
clone size: NA
J gene: TRBJ1-5
CDR3 protein: CASSLSREGQPQHF
CDR3 DNA: TGTGCCAGCAGTTTATCCAGGGAGGGTCAGCCCCAGCATTTT

V gene: TRBV4-1
D gene: NA
clone size: NA
J gene: TRBJ2-1
CDR3 protein: CASSHVVNGYNEQFF
CDR3 DNA: TGCGCCAGCAGCCACGTAGTGAACGGGTACAATGAGCAGTTCTTC

V gene: TRBV7-9
D gene: TRBD1
clone size: NA
J gene: TRBJ2-7
CDR3 protein: CASSGQGHSYEQYF
CDR3 DNA: TGTGCCAGCAGCGGACAGGGACACTCCTACGAGCAGTACTTC

V gene: TRBV6-4
D gene: TRBD2
clone size: NA
J gene: TRBJ2-1
CDR3 protein: CASSEGLAGNEQFF
CDR3 DNA: TGTGCCAGCAGTGAGGGACTAGCGGGCAATGAGCAGTTCTTC

V gene: TRBV3-1
D gene: NA
clone size: once
J gene: TRBJ2-7
CDR3 protein: CASSGHPFVLDEQYF
CDR3 DNA: TGTGCCAGCAGCGGGCATCCTTTCGTGTTAGACGAGCAGTACTTC

V gene: TRBV29-1
D gene: NA
clone size: NA
J gene: TRBJ2-1
CDR3 protein: CSVGSRQMNNEQFF
CDR3 DNA: TGCAGCGTTGGTTCTAGGCAGATGAACAATGAGCAGTTCTTC

V gene: TRBV27
D gene: NA
clone size: NA
J gene: TRBJ2-2
CDR3 protein: CASSLDGFNTGELFF
CDR3 DNA: TGTGCCAGCAGCTTGGATGGGTTTAACACCGGGGAGCTGTTTTTT

V gene: TRBV20-1
D gene: TRBD2
clone size: NA
J gene: TRBJ2-7
CDR3 protein: CSARGLAVYEQYF
CDR3 DNA: TGCAGTGCTAGAGGACTAGCGGTCTACGAGCAGTACTTC

V gene: TRBV3-1
D gene: NA
clone size: NA
J gene: TRBJ1-3
CDR3 protein: CASRPGGSSGNTIYF
CDR3 DNA: TGTGCCAGCAGACCCGGGGGGAGCTCTGGAAACACCATATATTTT

V gene: TRBV6-4
D gene: TRBD1
clone size: once
J gene: TRBJ1-2
CDR3 protein: CASTLDREHGYTF
CDR3 DNA: TGTGCCAGCACCCTAGACAGGGAGCATGGCTACACCTTC

V gene: TRBV27
D gene: NA
clone size: NA
J gene: TRBJ2-5
CDR3 protein: CASYPKVGDQETQYF
CDR3 DNA: TGTGCCAGCTATCCAAAGGTTGGGGACCAAGAGACCCAGTACTTC

V gene: TRBV7-9
D gene: NA
clone size: NA
J gene: TRBJ2-5
CDR3 protein: CASSLAAETQYF
CDR3 DNA: TGTGCCAGCAGCTTAGCTGCAGAGACCCAGTACTTC

V gene: TRBV20-1
D gene: NA
clone size: NA
J gene: TRBJ1-2
CDR3 protein: CSARETGHYGYTF
CDR3 DNA: TGCAGTGCTAGAGAGACAGGACACTACGGCTACACCTTC

V gene: TRBV25-1
D gene: NA
clone size: NA
J gene: TRBJ2-7
CDR3 protein: CASSVIAGNEQYF
CDR3 DNA: TGTGCCAGCAGTGTAATCGCGGGGAACGAGCAGTACTTC

V gene: TRBV19
D gene: NA
clone size: NA
J gene: TRBJ2-1
CDR3 protein: CASSIGTDYNEQFF
CDR3 DNA: TGTGCCAGTAGTATCGGGACTGACTACAATGAGCAGTTCTTC

V gene: TRBV27
D gene: NA
clone size: NA
J gene: TRBJ2-1
CDR3 protein: CASSGGGPYNEQFF
CDR3 DNA: TGTGCCAGCAGCGGTGGAGGGCCCTACAATGAGCAGTTCTTC

V gene: TRBV6-2/TRBV6-3
D gene: NA
clone size: NA
J gene: TRBJ2-1
CDR3 protein: CATIGWRSSYNEQFF
CDR3 DNA: TGTGCCACTATTGGATGGCGGAGCTCCTACAATGAGCAGTTCTTC

V gene: TRBV29-1
D gene: TRBD1
clone size: NA
J gene: TRBJ2-3
CDR3 protein: CSVPADRGPDTQYF
CDR3 DNA: TGCAGCGTTCCTGCGGACAGGGGCCCCGATACGCAGTATTTT

V gene: TRBV19
D gene: NA
clone size: NA
J gene: TRBJ2-7
CDR3 protein: CASSSARASYEQYF
CDR3 DNA: TGTGCCAGTAGTTCGGCGAGGGCGTCCTACGAGCAGTACTTC

V gene: TRBV27
D gene: NA
clone size: NA
J gene: TRBJ1-1
CDR3 protein: CASGLGGATEAFF
CDR3 DNA: TGTGCCAGCGGGTTAGGGGGAGCCACTGAAGCTTTCTTT

V gene: TRBV5-6
D gene: TRBD2
clone size: NA
J gene: TRBJ2-3
CDR3 protein: CASSLDARREVADTQYF
CDR3 DNA: TGTGCCAGCAGCTTGGACGCGAGGCGGGAGGTCGCAGATACGCAGTATTTT

V gene: TRBV7-9
D gene: NA
clone size: NA
J gene: TRBJ1-2
CDR3 protein: CASSLDGYTF
CDR3 DNA: TGTGCCAGCAGCTTAGATGGCTACACCTTC

V gene: TRBV9
D gene: NA
clone size: NA
J gene: TRBJ2-1
CDR3 protein: CASCRGGGSNEQFF
CDR3 DNA: TGTGCCAGCTGTCGGGGCGGAGGGTCCAATGAGCAGTTCTTC

V gene: TRBV30
D gene: TRBD1
clone size: once
J gene: TRBJ2-5
CDR3 protein: CACDRGTFWTQYF
CDR3 DNA: TGTGCCTGTGACAGGGGCACTTTCTGGACCCAGTACTTC

V gene: TRBV5-4
D gene: NA
clone size: NA
J gene: TRBJ1-2
CDR3 protein: CASSPRTWRDGYTF
CDR3 DNA: TGTGCCAGCAGCCCAAGGACTTGGAGGGATGGCTACACCTTC

V gene: TRBV9
D gene: NA
clone size: once
J gene: TRBJ1-1
CDR3 protein: CASSVVSGAEAFF
CDR3 DNA: TGTGCCAGCAGCGTAGTTTCAGGGGCTGAAGCTTTCTTT